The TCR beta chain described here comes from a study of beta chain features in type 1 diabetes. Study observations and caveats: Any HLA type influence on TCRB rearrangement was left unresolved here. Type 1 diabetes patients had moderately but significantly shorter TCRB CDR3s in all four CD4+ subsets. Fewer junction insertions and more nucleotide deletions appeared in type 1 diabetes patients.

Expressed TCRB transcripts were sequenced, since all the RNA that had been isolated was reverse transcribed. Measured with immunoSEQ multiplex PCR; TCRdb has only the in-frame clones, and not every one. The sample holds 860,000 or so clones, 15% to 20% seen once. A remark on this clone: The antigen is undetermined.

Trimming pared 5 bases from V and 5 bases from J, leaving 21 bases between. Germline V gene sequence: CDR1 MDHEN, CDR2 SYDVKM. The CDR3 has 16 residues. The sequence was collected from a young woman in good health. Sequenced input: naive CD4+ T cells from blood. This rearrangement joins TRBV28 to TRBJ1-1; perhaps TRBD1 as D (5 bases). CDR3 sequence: CASSPPGRLGRTEAFF. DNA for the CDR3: TGTGCCAGCAGTCCACCGGGACGATTGGGCCGGACTGAAGCTTTCTTT. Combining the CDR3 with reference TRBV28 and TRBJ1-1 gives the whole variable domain DVKVTQSSRYLVKRTGEKVFLECVQDMDHENMFWYRQDPGLGLRLIYFSYDVKMKEKGDIPEGYSVSREKKERFSLILESASTNQTSMYLCASSPPGRLGRTEAFFGQGTRLTVV.